These 32 T cell receptor beta chains were all obtained from the same sample, sequenced in a study of CD8 T cells in Susac syndrome (dated by TCRdb to the late 2010s). Libraries came from the immunoSEQ multiplex PCR assay. RNA was extracted with the RNeasy kit and about 0.5 to 1 ug was reverse transcribed using random hexamers. Clones were called with MiXCR by TCRdb after fastp trimmed the public reads at Q25, and only in-frame beta chains were retained. Entries are consolidated by CDR3 protein sequence, retaining the most common genes and DNA. The sample includes 150,000 to 200,000 distinct CDR3 sequences, with around 93% observed a single time. The ten most abundant clones make up about 0.088% of the sample. Sequencing was done on a sample of CD4+ T cells from PBMCs. These receptors all stem from a human donor with multiple sclerosis.

V and J are TRBV29-1 and TRBJ1-1; D unclear. The germline CDR1 and CDR2 sequences are SQVTM and ANQGSEA. CDR3 size: 13 residues. The germline V and J ends were trimmed by 4 bases and 0 bases, with 9 bases remaining between them. CDR3 region: CSVAGKMNTEAFF. The CDR3 DNA follows: TGCAGCGTTGCGGGAAAAATGAACACTGAAGCTTTCTTT.

The chain joins TRBV10-3 to TRBJ2-5; 10 bases are a match to TRBD2. With V trimmed by 10 bases and J by 4 bases, 15 bases remained unmatched. The CDR3 contains 16 residues. In germline, CDR1 is ENHRY, CDR2 SYGVKD. In DNA, the CDR3 is TGTGCCACCCAACGGCTAGCGGGAGTAGTCGCAGAGACCCAGTACTTC. Translation gives CATQRLAGVVAETQYF.

The chain combines TRBV18 with TRBJ2-6; 7 bases line up with TRBD1. With 3 bases clipped from V and 3 bases from J, the junction kept 14 bases outside the gene matches. CDR1 is KGHSH, CDR2 LQKENI, per germline. This CDR3 is 19 amino acids long. CDR3 nucleotide sequence: TGTGCCAGCTCACCTTCGACCTACAGGGGCCTAGGTGGGGCCAACGTCCTGACTTTC. Translated, it gives CASSPSTYRGLGGANVLTF.

The V gene is TRBV28, the J gene TRBJ1-3; no reliable D call. This CDR3 region has 15 residues. Between the trimmed V and J ends, which lost 7 bases and 0 bases, there was a span of 13 bases. Germline assignment: CDR1 MDHEN and CDR2 SYDVKM. CDR3 sequence: CASMDLYLSGNTIYF. Written as DNA, the CDR3 is TGTGCCAGCATGGACCTTTACCTCTCTGGAAACACCATATATTTT.

The gene calls are TRBV4-2 and TRBJ2-1; D may correspond to TRBD1 or TRBD2 (6 bases each). The CDR3 sequence is 14 residues long. CDR1 is LGHNA and CDR2 is YNFKEQ in the germline V gene. Deletions cut 1 base from V and 7 bases from J, with 11 bases between. CDR3 protein: CASSQGGAGNEQFF. CDR3 nucleotides: TGTGCCAGCAGCCAAGGGGGGGCTGGTAATGAGCAGTTCTTC.

The gene calls are TRBV7-9 and TRBJ1-6; D might be TRBD1 (5 bases). Trimming shortened V by 7 bases and J by 7 bases, and 11 bases separated the two germline ends. Germline loops: CDR1 SEHNR, CDR2 FQNEAQ (reference sequence). The length of the CDR3 is 13 residues. CDR3: CASMVRENSPLHF. For the CDR3, the DNA is TGTGCCAGCATGGTCAGGGAGAATTCACCCCTCCACTTT.

The chain couples TRBV9 to TRBJ2-3; 8 nucleotides agree with TRBD2. The germline V gene has CDR1 SGDLS and CDR2 YYNGEE. The CDR3 has 15 amino acids. V was pared by 3 bases and J by 2 bases, with 5 bases of the junction left unmatched. DNA for the CDR3: TGTGCCAGCAGCGCCGGGACTAGTCTCACAGATACGCAGTATTTT. It is translated as CASSAGTSLTDTQYF.

The chain couples TRBV20-1 to TRBJ1-5; D gene unclear. Per germline, CDR1 DFQATT and CDR2 SNEGSKA (reference sequence). This CDR3 region has 13 residues. Trimming stripped 2 bases from V and 7 bases from J, with 12 bases between. The CDR3 region is CSARTGPGQPQHF. The CDR3 DNA sequence: TGCAGTGCTAGAACTGGCCCGGGACAGCCCCAGCATTTT.

The V gene is TRBV14, the J gene TRBJ2-3; no clear D. Between the trimmed V and J ends, which lost 4 bases and 1 base, there was a span of 9 bases. The CDR3 has 14 amino acids. Germline CDR1 and CDR2: SGHDN and FVKESK. The CDR3 bases are TGTGCCAGCAGCCGGCAGTTCGGCACAGATACGCAGTATTTT. Residues: CASSRQFGTDTQYF.

CDR3 residues: CASSLGQEQYF. CDR3 DNA: TGTGCCAGCAGCTTAGGTCAAGAGCAGTACTTC. J is TRBJ2-7 and V is TRBV13, with D unclear. The CDR3 is 11 residues long. V lost 0 bases and J lost 7, with 4 bases in between. The V gene's germline CDR1 is PRHDT and CDR2 FYEKMQ (reference sequence).

The chain carries TRBV18 and TRBJ1-2; perhaps TRBD1 as D (6 bases). The CDR3 contains 13 residues. The V end was cut by 3 bases, the J end by 8 bases, with 13 bases between. Germline V CDR1 and CDR2: KGHSH, LQKENI. The CDR3 loop reads CASSPQGFWGYTF. DNA for the CDR3: TGTGCCAGCTCACCCCAGGGGTTCTGGGGCTACACCTTC.

This sequence joins TRBV2 and TRBJ2-4; unclear D gene. The CDR3 runs to 13 residues. From germline, CDR1 is SNHLY and CDR2 FYNNEI. The V end lost 6 bases, the J end lost 2 bases, and 8 bases lay between the germline ends. The CDR3 reads CASSPDTKNIQYF. The CDR3 region has the DNA TGTGCCAGCAGCCCAGACACCAAAAACATTCAGTACTTC.

J is TRBJ2-7 and V is TRBV5-6, with D perhaps TRBD1 (5 bases). This CDR3 contains 14 residues. V gave up 3 bases and J gave up 3 bases, with 13 bases separating them. Germline-derived CDR1 and CDR2 are SGHDT and YYEEEE. This chain's CDR3 is CASSSDRLFYEQYF. CDR3 sequence (DNA): TGTGCCAGCAGCTCTGACAGATTATTCTACGAGCAGTACTTC.

V is TRBV24-1 and J is TRBJ2-7, with 7 bases matching TRBD2. With 5 bases clipped from V and 4 bases from J, the junction kept 16 bases outside the gene matches. Germline CDR1 and CDR2: KGHDR and SFDVKD. There are 17 residues in the CDR3. CDR3 amino acids: CATSAGGTSPAGYEQYF. CDR3 in DNA: TGTGCCACCAGTGCGGGGGGAACTTCACCAGCGGGGTACGAGCAGTACTTC.

The chain joins TRBV30 to TRBJ2-2; D remains unclear. The CDR3 loop spans 13 amino acids. Germline values: CDR1 GTSNPN, CDR2 SVGIG (reference sequence). Between the trimmed V and J ends, which lost 0 bases and 1 base, there was a span of 3 bases. The CDR3 DNA reads TGTGCCTGGAGTGTAAAGAACACCGGGGAGCTGTTTTTT. It yields the protein CAWSVKNTGELFF.

This CDR3 is CSAALTMNTEAFF. The CDR3 nucleotides read TGCAGTGCTGCTTTAACCATGAACACTGAAGCTTTCTTT. The rearrangement joins TRBV20-1 to TRBJ1-1; D is uncertain. This CDR3 has 13 residues. The V end was cut by 5 bases, the J end by 0 bases, with 10 bases between. Germline V CDR1 and CDR2: DFQATT, SNEGSKA (reference sequence).

This sequence joins TRBV20-1 and TRBJ2-5; TRBD1 aligns across 7 bases. Trimming cost V 6 bases and J 0 bases; bases outside gene matches: 7. The germline V gene has CDR1 DFQATT and CDR2 SNEGSKA (reference sequence). The CDR3 is 14 amino acids. CDR3 DNA sequence: TGCAGTGCAAGCCTAGACAGGGACCAAGAGACCCAGTACTTC. Residues: CSASLDRDQETQYF.

The rearrangement links TRBV7-2 to TRBJ1-1, with a possible D match to TRBD1 (5 bases). Per germline, CDR1 SGHTA and CDR2 FQGNSA. V lost 1 base, J lost 10 bases, and 10 bases lay in between. This CDR3 spans 12 amino acids. The CDR3 DNA sequence: TGTGCCAGCAGCTTAGATGGGGCGAGAGCTTTCTTT. It translates to CASSLDGARAFF.

This chain links TRBV5-1 with TRBJ1-6, with D possibly matching TRBD1 (6 bases). CDR3 length: 15 residues. The germline V and J ends were trimmed by 4 bases and 8 bases, with 16 bases remaining between them. In germline, CDR1 is SGHRS, CDR2 YFSETQ. The CDR3 nucleotides read TGCGCCAGCAGCACCTGGAGGGGGGGCGATTCACCCCTCCACTTT. Protein: CASSTWRGGDSPLHF.

This chain uses TRBV19 with TRBJ2-1; 8 nucleotides align to TRBD2. This CDR3 spans 15 amino acids. J was trimmed by 0 bases and V by 7 bases; bases with no gene match: 5. Looked up from germline, CDR1 is LNHDA and CDR2 is SQIVND (reference sequence). CDR3 protein: CASKTSGRSYNEQFF. The CDR3 DNA reads TGTGCCAGTAAAACTAGCGGCCGCTCCTACAATGAGCAGTTCTTC.

This CDR3 reads CASSPAGTLNQPQHF. In DNA, the CDR3 is TGTGCCAGCAGCCCAGCGGGGACACTCAATCAGCCCCAGCATTTT. This chain links TRBV7-2 with TRBJ1-5, with D tentatively TRBD1 (6 bases). Germline V CDR1 and CDR2: SGHTA, FQGNSA. Trimming removed 5 bases at V and 3 bases at J, with 14 bases between. The CDR3 is 15 amino acids.

This chain connects TRBV19 to TRBJ1-3; a possible D gene is TRBD1 (5 bases). Germline V gene data show CDR1 as LNHDA and CDR2 as SQIVND (reference sequence). This CDR3 is 13 amino acids long. V lost 5 bases to trimming and J lost 8 bases, with 13 bases between them. Here the CDR3 DNA reads TGTGCCAGTAGTCCCGGGACTTCTCACACCATATATTTT. Translation: CASSPGTSHTIYF.

The chain carries TRBV15 and TRBJ2-7; no clear D gene. Germline CDR1 reads LNHNV; CDR2 reads YYDKDF (reference sequence). The CDR3 consists of 13 residues. V lost 0 bases and J 3 bases, leaving 6 bases between the germline ends. The CDR3 reads CATSRDSFYEQYF. CDR3 sequence (DNA): TGTGCCACCAGCAGAGATAGTTTCTACGAGCAGTACTTC.

This chain joins TRBV30 and TRBJ2-1; TRBD2 matches at 10 bases. Trimming at V came to 3 bases and at J to 4 bases, leaving 6 bases not matched to a gene. The CDR3 is 15 amino acids. Germline V gives CDR1 GTSNPN, CDR2 SVGIG (reference sequence). The CDR3 DNA sequence: TGTGCCTGGAGCAGAGCGGGAGGGTTTTACAATGAGCAGTTCTTC. It translates to CAWSRAGGFYNEQFF.

CDR3 region: CATSGLPATYEQYF. CDR3 DNA sequence: TGTGCCACCTCGGGACTTCCTGCAACCTACGAGCAGTACTTC. The rearrangement links TRBV28 to TRBJ2-7, with a tentative D call TRBD2 (6 bases). This CDR3 spans 14 amino acids. Germline V gives CDR1 MDHEN, CDR2 SYDVKM. The germline V and J ends were trimmed by 10 bases and 2 bases, with 18 bases remaining between them. Complete variable domain (other parts from reference TRBV28 and TRBJ2-7): DVKVTQSSRYLVKRTGEKVFLECVQDMDHENMFWYRQDPGLGLRLIYFSYDVKMKEKGDIPEGYSVSREKKERFSLILESASTNQTSMYLCATSGLPATYEQYFGPGTRLTVT.

The chain uses TRBV27 and TRBJ2-7; D ambiguous. This CDR3 has 13 amino acids. Germline lookup yields CDR1 MNHEY and CDR2 SMNVEV (reference sequence). The V gene lost 5 bases and the J gene lost 0 bases, with 8 bases spanning the gap. DNA for the CDR3: TGTGCCAGCAGTCCCCTTGGCTCCTACGAGCAGTACTTC. Amino acid sequence: CASSPLGSYEQYF.

V usage is TRBV10-3 and J usage is TRBJ2-7; a weak D match, TRBD2 (5 bases). The germline V gene has CDR1 ENHRY and CDR2 SYGVKD. CDR3 length equals 16 residues. With 3 bases removed from V and 0 bases from J, the gap between germline ends came to 15 bases. CDR3 in amino acids: CAISDTSGGRSYEQYF. The CDR3 DNA is TGTGCCATCAGTGATACCTCGGGCGGGCGCTCCTACGAGCAGTACTTC.

The chain uses TRBV29-1 and TRBJ1-3; the D is unclear. The CDR3 is 15 residues long. The ends were cut back, 6 bases at V and 0 bases at J, with 15 bases in the middle. Germline assignment: CDR1 SQVTM and CDR2 ANQGSEA. CDR3 sequence: CSVVERAHSGNTIYF. The CDR3 DNA reads as TGCAGCGTCGTAGAAAGGGCCCACTCTGGAAACACCATATATTTT.

The V gene is TRBV10-3, the J gene TRBJ2-7; 7 nucleotides match TRBD2. Germline V gives CDR1 ENHRY, CDR2 SYGVKD. This CDR3 has 14 residues. V lost 5 bases, J lost 2 bases, and 6 bases stayed unmatched. CDR3 coding DNA: TGTGCCATCAGTCCCCAAGCGGGACCCTACGAGCAGTACTTC. Translated: CAISPQAGPYEQYF.

This sequence joins TRBV28 and TRBJ1-6; D remains unclear. The V gene's germline CDR1 is MDHEN and CDR2 SYDVKM. V lost 3 bases, J lost 3 bases, and 9 bases lay in between. The CDR3 loop spans 15 amino acids. CDR3: CASSFGQFYNSPLHF. For the CDR3, the DNA is TGTGCCAGCAGTTTTGGGCAGTTCTATAATTCACCCCTCCACTTT.

The chain joins TRBV5-1 to TRBJ2-1; no clear D gene. Germline CDR1 and CDR2: SGHRS and YFSETQ. The V gene lost 4 bases and the J gene lost 7 bases, with 12 bases spanning the gap. The CDR3 extends over 13 amino acids. CDR3 bases: TGCGCCAGCAGCCAGTTCCTAGAAAATGAGCAGTTCTTC. Residues: CASSQFLENEQFF.

The gene calls are TRBV12-3 or TRBV12-4 and TRBJ2-2; the D gene could be TRBD1 or TRBD2 (5 bases each). The V gene lost 4 bases and the J gene lost 0 bases, with 9 bases spanning the gap. This CDR3 has 15 amino acids. Here the CDR3 DNA reads TGTGCCAGCAGTTCCGGGACCTCGAACACCGGGGAGCTGTTTTTT. Translating gives CASSSGTSNTGELFF.